These 10 T cell receptor beta chains were all obtained from the same sample, sequenced in a study of cytomegalovirus exposure and HLA in healthy donors. A multiplex PCR was run with 60 Vbeta primers and 13 Jbeta primers. The data were produced by immunoSEQ multiplex PCR, yet TCRdb's version contains in-frame clones alone and is incomplete. The data show roughly 180,000 clones, with 77% seen just once and 1.4% held by the top ten. Sequencing used PBMCs. These receptors came from a woman aged 25 to 39 in good health and CMV-seropositive.

The chain recombines TRBV4-2 with TRBJ2-3; D is perhaps TRBD2 (5 bases). Germline values: CDR1 LGHNA, CDR2 YNFKEQ. The CDR3 consists of 15 residues. V was trimmed by 1 base and J by 1 base, leaving 9 bases between them. This chain's CDR3 is CASSQGREGTDTQYF. The CDR3, as DNA: TGTGCCAGCAGCCAAGGCCGGGAAGGCACAGATACGCAGTATTTT.

This sequence joins TRBV27 and TRBJ1-5; no reliable D call. This CDR3 has 18 amino acids. V shed 2 bases and J shed 0 bases, with 17 bases lying between them. From germline, CDR1 is MNHEY and CDR2 SMNVEV (reference sequence). CDR3 in DNA: TGTGCCAGCAGTTTAGGTAATGGGCGGGGATATAGCAATCAGCCCCAGCATTTT. Protein sequence: CASSLGNGRGYSNQPQHF.

This clone was detected once. The rearrangement joins TRBV7-2 to TRBJ1-3; unclear D gene. CDR1 SGHTA and CDR2 FQGNSA come from the germline V gene. CDR3 length: 17 residues. Trimming stripped 4 bases from V and 1 base from J, with 17 bases between. This CDR3 reads CASSSLAGVRSGNTIYF. CDR3 bases: TGTGCCAGCAGCTCCCTAGCTGGTGTACGTTCTGGAAACACCATATATTTT.

The CDR3 nucleotides read TGTGCCAGCAGTTTACCCGTAGCGGGAGGTCCCAACTCCTACGAGCAGTACTTC. Translating gives CASSLPVAGGPNSYEQYF. The rearrangement joins TRBV28 to TRBJ2-7, with 10 bases fitting TRBD2. The CDR3 loop spans 18 amino acids. Germline V CDR1 and CDR2: MDHEN, SYDVKM. Trimming took 2 bases from V and 0 from J; bases not matched to a gene: 10.

The CDR3 DNA is TGTGCCAGCAGTGAGAAAGGGACAGGGGCTTTAGGTGAGCAGTTCTTC. Its protein is CASSEKGTGALGEQFF. The genes are TRBV25-1 and TRBJ2-1, with TRBD1 identical over 10 bases. The germline V gene has CDR1 MGHDK and CDR2 SYGVNS. Trimming cost V 3 bases and J 9 bases; bases outside gene matches: 11. The CDR3 loop spans 16 amino acids.

The chain has TRBV5-1 and TRBJ2-1; D possibly corresponds to TRBD2 (6 bases). The germline V and J ends were trimmed by 0 bases and 0 bases, with 13 bases remaining between them. Germline V gene sequence: CDR1 SGHRS, CDR2 YFSETQ. The CDR3 consists of 17 residues. Written as DNA, the CDR3 is TGCGCCAGCAGCTTGGCCCACGGGGGAAGCTCCTACAATGAGCAGTTCTTC. It is translated as CASSLAHGGSSYNEQFF.

This clone was seen more than once but under ten times. This CDR3 is CASSYLFGRDEQFF. DNA for the CDR3: TGTGCCAGCAGCTACCTGTTCGGGAGGGATGAGCAGTTCTTC. The gene calls are TRBV7-8 and TRBJ2-1; 8 positions match TRBD2. Trimming took 4 bases from V and 8 from J; bases not matched to a gene: 7. Germline CDR1 SGHVS, CDR2 FQNEAQ. The CDR3 totals 14 residues.

This chain joins TRBV29-1 and TRBJ1-2; D might be TRBD1 (6 bases). CDR3 length: 15 residues. V lost 3 bases to trimming and J lost 0 bases, with 14 bases between them. The V gene's germline CDR1 is SQVTM and CDR2 ANQGSEA. Written as DNA, the CDR3 is TGCAGCGTTGAGGTCCGGGACACTTCTAACTATGGCTACACCTTC. Translation: CSVEVRDTSNYGYTF.

V and J are TRBV19 and TRBJ2-1; TRBD2 matches at 10 bases. This CDR3 comprises 15 residues. The junction had 7 bases not matched to a gene; V was cut back by 6 bases and J by 5 bases. The V gene's germline CDR1 is LNHDA and CDR2 SQIVND (reference sequence). The CDR3 DNA reads as TGTGCCAGTAGATACCTAGCGGGAGCGAACAATGAGCAGTTCTTC. This gives the protein CASRYLAGANNEQFF.

V is TRBV5-1 and J is TRBJ2-5, with D perhaps matching TRBD1 (5 bases). This CDR3 region has 17 residues. Trimming stripped 1 base from V and 5 bases from J, with 21 bases between. CDR1 SGHRS and CDR2 YFSETQ come from the germline V gene. This chain's CDR3 is CASSLRVVAPPGETQYF. Here the CDR3 DNA reads TGCGCCAGCAGCTTGAGGGTCGTAGCACCCCCAGGGGAGACCCAGTACTTC.